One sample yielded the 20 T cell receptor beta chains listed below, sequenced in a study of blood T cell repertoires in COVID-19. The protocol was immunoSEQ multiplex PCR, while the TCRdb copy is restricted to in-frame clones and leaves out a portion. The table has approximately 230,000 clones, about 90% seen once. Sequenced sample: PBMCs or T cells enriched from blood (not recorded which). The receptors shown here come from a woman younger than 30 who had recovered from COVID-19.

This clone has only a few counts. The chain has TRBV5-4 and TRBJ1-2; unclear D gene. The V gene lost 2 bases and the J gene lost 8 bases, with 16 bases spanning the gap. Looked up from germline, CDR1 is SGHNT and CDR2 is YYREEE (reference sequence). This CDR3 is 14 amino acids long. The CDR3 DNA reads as TGTGCCAGCAGCTTAGTTTCAGTACCGGGAGGCTACACCTTC. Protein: CASSLVSVPGGYTF.

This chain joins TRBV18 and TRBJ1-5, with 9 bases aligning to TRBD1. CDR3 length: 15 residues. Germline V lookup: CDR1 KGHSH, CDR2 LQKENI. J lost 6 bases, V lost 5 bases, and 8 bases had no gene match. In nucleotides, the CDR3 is TGTGCCAGCTCAATCGTGGGACAGGGTGGTCAGCCCCAGCATTTT. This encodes CASSIVGQGGQPQHF.

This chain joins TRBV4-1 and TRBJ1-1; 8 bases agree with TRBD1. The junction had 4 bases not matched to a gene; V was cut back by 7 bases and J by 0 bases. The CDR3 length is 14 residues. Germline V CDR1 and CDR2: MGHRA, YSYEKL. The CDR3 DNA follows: TGCGCCAGCAAGGGGACAGGCGTGAACACTGAAGCTTTCTTT. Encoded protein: CASKGTGVNTEAFF.

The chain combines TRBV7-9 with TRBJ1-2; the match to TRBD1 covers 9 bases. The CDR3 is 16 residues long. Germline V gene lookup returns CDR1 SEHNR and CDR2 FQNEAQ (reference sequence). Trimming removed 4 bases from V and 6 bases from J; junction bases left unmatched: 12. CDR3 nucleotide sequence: TGTGCCAGCAGCTCTTTCGACAGGGGGAATCCGAATGGCTACACCTTC. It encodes CASSSFDRGNPNGYTF.

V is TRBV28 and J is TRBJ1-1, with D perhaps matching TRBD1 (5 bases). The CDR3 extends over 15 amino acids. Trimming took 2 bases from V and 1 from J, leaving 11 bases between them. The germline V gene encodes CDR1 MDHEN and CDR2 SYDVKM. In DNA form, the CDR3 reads TGTGCCAGCAGTTTAAGGGGTAGGGGGAACACTGAAGCTTTCTTT. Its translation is CASSLRGRGNTEAFF. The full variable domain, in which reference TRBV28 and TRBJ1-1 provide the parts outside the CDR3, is DVKVTQSSRYLVKRTGEKVFLECVQDMDHENMFWYRQDPGLGLRLIYFSYDVKMKEKGDIPEGYSVSREKKERFSLILESASTNQTSMYLCASSLRGRGNTEAFFGQGTRLTVV.

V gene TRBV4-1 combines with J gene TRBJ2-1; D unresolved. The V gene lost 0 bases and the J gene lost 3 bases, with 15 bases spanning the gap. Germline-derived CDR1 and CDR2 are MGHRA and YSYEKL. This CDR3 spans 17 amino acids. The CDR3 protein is CASSQEAVRPDYNEQFF. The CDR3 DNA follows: TGCGCCAGCAGCCAAGAGGCGGTTAGGCCGGACTACAATGAGCAGTTCTTC.

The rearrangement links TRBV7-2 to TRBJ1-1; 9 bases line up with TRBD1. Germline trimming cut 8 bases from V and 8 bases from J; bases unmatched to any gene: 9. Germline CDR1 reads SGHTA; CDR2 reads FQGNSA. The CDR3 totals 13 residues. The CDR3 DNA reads TGTGCCAGCCGCCGGGACAGGGATACAGAAGCTTTCTTT. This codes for CASRRDRDTEAFF.

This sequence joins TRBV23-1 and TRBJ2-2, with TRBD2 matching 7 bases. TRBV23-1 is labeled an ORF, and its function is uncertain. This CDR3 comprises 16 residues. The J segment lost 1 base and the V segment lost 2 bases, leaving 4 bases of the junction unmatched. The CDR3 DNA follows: TGCGCCAGCAGTCAAGGAGAGCGGGGGAACACCGGGGAGCTGTTTTTT. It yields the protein CASSQGERGNTGELFF.

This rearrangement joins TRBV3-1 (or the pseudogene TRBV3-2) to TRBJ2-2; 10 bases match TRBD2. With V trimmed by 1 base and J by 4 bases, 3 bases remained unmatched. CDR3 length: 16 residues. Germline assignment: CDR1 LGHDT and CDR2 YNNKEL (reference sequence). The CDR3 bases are TGTGCCAGCAGCCAAGCGGCTAGCGGGGGCACCGGGGAGCTGTTTTTT. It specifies CASSQAASGGTGELFF.

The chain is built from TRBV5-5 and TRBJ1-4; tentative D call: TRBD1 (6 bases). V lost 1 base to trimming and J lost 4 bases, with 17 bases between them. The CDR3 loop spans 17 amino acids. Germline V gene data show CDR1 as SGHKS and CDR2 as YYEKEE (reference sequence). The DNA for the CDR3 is TGTGCCAGCAGCTTGCGGGGCAGGGGTTCTGGTAATGAAAAACTGTTTTTT. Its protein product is CASSLRGRGSGNEKLFF.

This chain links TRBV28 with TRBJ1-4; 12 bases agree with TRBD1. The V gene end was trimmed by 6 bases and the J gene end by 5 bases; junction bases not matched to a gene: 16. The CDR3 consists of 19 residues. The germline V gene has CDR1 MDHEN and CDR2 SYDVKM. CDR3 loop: CASSPLWGQGAERNEKLFF. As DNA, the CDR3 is TGTGCCAGCAGCCCTCTTTGGGGACAGGGGGCCGAACGAAATGAAAAACTGTTTTTT.

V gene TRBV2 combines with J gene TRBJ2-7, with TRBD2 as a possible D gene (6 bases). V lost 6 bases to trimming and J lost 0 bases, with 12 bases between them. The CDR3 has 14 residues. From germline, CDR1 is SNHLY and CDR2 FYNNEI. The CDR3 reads CASRAGRRSYEQYF. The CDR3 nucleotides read TGTGCCAGCAGGGCGGGACGCCGCTCCTACGAGCAGTACTTC.

CDR3 in DNA: TGTGCCATCAGTGAGTCCGGAGGGGAGGGAAAGGAGCAGTACTTC. It yields the protein CAISESGGEGKEQYF. The chain joins TRBV10-3 to TRBJ2-7; 7 bases are a match to TRBD2. This CDR3 region has 15 residues. V lost 0 bases, J lost 7 bases, and 9 bases stayed unmatched. CDR1 and CDR2 (germline): ENHRY, SYGVKD.

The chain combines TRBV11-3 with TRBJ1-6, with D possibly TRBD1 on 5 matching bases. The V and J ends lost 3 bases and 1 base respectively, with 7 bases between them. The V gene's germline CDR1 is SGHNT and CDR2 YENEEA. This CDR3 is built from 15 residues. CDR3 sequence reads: CASSLGGSYNSPLHF. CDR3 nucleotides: TGTGCCAGCAGCTTGGGGGGGTCCTATAATTCACCCCTCCACTTT.

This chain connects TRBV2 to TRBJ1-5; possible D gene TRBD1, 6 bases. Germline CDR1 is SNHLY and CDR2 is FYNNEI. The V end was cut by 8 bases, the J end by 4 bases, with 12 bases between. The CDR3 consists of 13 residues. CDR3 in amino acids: CASSGDANQPQHF. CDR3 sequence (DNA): TGTGCCAGCTCAGGGGACGCAAATCAGCCCCAGCATTTT.

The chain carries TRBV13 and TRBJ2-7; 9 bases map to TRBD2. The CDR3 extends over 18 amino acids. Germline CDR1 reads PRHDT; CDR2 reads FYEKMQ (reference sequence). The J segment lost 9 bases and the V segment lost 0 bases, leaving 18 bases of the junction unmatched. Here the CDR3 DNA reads TGTGCCAGCAGCTTAGGCAAAACTAGGTTGTTAGCGGGGGCGGGGCAGTACTTC. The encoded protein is CASSLGKTRLLAGAGQYF.

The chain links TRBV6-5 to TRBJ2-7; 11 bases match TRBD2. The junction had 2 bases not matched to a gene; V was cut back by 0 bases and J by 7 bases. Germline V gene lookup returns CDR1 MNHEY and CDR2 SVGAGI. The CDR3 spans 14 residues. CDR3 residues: CASSYSLAGDEQYF. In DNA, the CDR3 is TGTGCCAGCAGTTACTCACTAGCGGGAGATGAGCAGTACTTC.

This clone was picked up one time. The CDR3 DNA follows: TGTGCCAGCAGCGTAGATAGCGTCTCCTACGAGCAGTACTTC. It encodes CASSVDSVSYEQYF. J is TRBJ2-7 and V is TRBV9, with D possibly being TRBD2 (5 bases). Germline CDR1 is SGDLS and CDR2 is YYNGEE. The CDR3 spans 14 residues. Trimming cost V 0 bases and J 0 bases, with 7 bases left between them.

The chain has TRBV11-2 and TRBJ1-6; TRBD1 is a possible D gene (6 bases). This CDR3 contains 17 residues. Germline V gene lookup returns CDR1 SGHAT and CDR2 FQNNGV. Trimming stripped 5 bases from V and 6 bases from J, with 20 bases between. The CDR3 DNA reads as TGTGCCAGCAGCGGCCTACGACGCAGGGGTCCTAATTCACCCCTCCACTTT. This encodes CASSGLRRRGPNSPLHF. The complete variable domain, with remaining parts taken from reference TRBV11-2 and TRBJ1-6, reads EAGVAQSPRYKIIEKRQSVAFWCNPISGHATLYWYQQILGQGPKLLIQFQNNGVVDDSQLPKDRFSAERLKGVDSTLKIQPAKLEDSAVYLCASSGLRRRGPNSPLHFGNGTRLTVT.

This chain's CDR3 is CASSRDSFGEQFF. CDR3 sequence (DNA): TGTGCCAGCAGTCGTGACAGTTTTGGTGAGCAGTTCTTC. The gene calls are TRBV3-1 (or the pseudogene TRBV3-2) and TRBJ2-1; possible D gene TRBD1, 5 bases. Germline V gene data show CDR1 as LGHDT and CDR2 as YNNKEL (reference sequence). This CDR3 spans 13 amino acids. Trimming took off 6 bases at V and 9 bases at J, with 15 bases between the two ends.